This T cell receptor (beta chain) was sequenced for a study of shared clonotypes between healthy human individuals. The CDR3 has 16 amino acids. CDR1 is MGHRA, CDR2 YSYEKL, per germline. V lost 1 base and J lost 7, with 14 bases in between. A deep-level run was used for the assay. The authors loaded around 200 ng DNA, 28,000 or so T cell genomes, into sorted-subset replicate PCRs. Method: immunoSEQ multiplex PCR; TCRdb's copy keeps in-frame clones and lacks some. The table records about a million clones, approximately 70% of them present only once. Study-level results: Tissues were not sampled, only blood, and their repertoires likely differ.

Concerning this clone itself: Its matching antigen is unknown.

Input material: memory CD4+ T cells sorted from blood. Subset given: CD45RA-negative fraction. V and J are TRBV4-1 and TRBJ1-6; D possibly corresponds to TRBD1 (6 bases). This sequence originates from a man aged 18 to 30 in good health. CDR3 loop: CASSQGEGGGNSPLHF. In nucleotides, the CDR3 is TGCGCCAGCAGCCAAGGAGAGGGGGGCGGGAATTCACCCCTCCACTTT.